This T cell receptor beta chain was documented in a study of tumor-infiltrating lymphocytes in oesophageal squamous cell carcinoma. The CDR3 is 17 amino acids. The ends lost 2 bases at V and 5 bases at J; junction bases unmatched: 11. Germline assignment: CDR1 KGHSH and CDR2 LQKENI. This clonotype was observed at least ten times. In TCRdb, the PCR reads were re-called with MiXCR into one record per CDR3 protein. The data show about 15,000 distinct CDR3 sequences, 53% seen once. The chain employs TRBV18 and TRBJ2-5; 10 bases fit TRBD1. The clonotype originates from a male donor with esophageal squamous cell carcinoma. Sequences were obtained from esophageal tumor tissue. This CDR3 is CASSPTTGGAAGETQYF. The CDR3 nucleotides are TGTGCCAGCTCACCAACGACAGGGGGCGCTGCTGGGGAGACCCAGTACTTC.